The 7 T cell receptor beta chains presented below share a single source sample, sequenced in a study of cytomegalovirus exposure and HLA in healthy donors (dated by TCRdb to 2017 to 2019). Libraries were constructed by the immunoSEQ multiplex PCR assay. A mixture of 60 forward primers for TCR Vbeta segments and 13 reverse primers for TCR Jbeta segments was used in the multiplex PCR. The clones in this table, taken by TCRdb from immuneACCESS, are in-frame only. Not every clone is retained; where verified, under half of the shortfall comes from an unresolved V gene, and the cause of the rest is unknown. This sample's table has entries for more than 90,000 clones. The top ten hold around 3.5% of the sample. The specimen was PBMCs. The receptors stem from a man aged 30-40 years in good health and CMV-seronegative.

This rearrangement joins TRBV5-1 to TRBJ1-4; possibly TRBD1 for D (6 bases). Trimming cost V 4 bases and J 5 bases, with 15 bases left between them. The germline V gene encodes CDR1 SGHRS and CDR2 YFSETQ. This CDR3 comprises 15 residues. The CDR3 protein is CASSSGGTGNEKLFF. CDR3 nucleotides: TGCGCCAGCAGCAGCGGAGGAACAGGGAATGAAAAACTGTTTTTT.

The chain combines TRBV10-3 with TRBJ2-1, with 15 bases lining up with TRBD2. The CDR3 length is 15 residues. Germline V CDR1 and CDR2: ENHRY, SYGVKD. V lost 7 bases to trimming and J lost 9 bases; unmatched junction nucleotides: 7. CDR3 sequence (DNA): TGTGCCATCATGAGGACTAGCGGGAGGGGGGGTGAGCAGTTCTTC. It encodes CAIMRTSGRGGEQFF.

CDR3 in amino acids: CASTIRRGAYEQYF. The CDR3 bases are TGTGCCAGCACCATCAGGAGGGGCGCCTACGAGCAGTACTTC. This sequence joins TRBV6-6 and TRBJ2-7, with D perhaps TRBD2 (6 bases). The CDR3 is 14 amino acids. Trimming stripped 7 bases from V and 2 bases from J, with 15 bases between. Germline V lookup: CDR1 MNHNY, CDR2 SVGAGI (reference sequence).

V usage is TRBV5-1 and J usage is TRBJ1-1, with 7 bases fitting TRBD1. Per the germline V gene, CDR1 is SGHRS and CDR2 is YFSETQ. After removal of 0 bases from V and 5 bases from J, the junction contained 13 bases not matched to a gene. The CDR3 is 17 residues long. The CDR3, as DNA: TGCGCCAGCAGCTTGGCCAATCAGGGGGATGTGGGGACTGAAGCTTTCTTT. It is translated as CASSLANQGDVGTEAFF.

V usage is TRBV5-1 and J usage is TRBJ2-5; no definite D call. The length of the CDR3 is 15 residues. CDR1 is SGHRS, CDR2 YFSETQ, per germline. With 5 bases removed from V and 5 bases from J, the gap between germline ends came to 19 bases. The CDR3 sequence is CASSTIPRQLETQYF. CDR3 nucleotides: TGCGCCAGCAGTACGATCCCGAGACAACTGGAGACCCAGTACTTC.

This chain uses TRBV27 with TRBJ2-1; D is undetermined. The V gene's germline CDR1 is MNHEY and CDR2 SMNVEV (reference sequence). Between the trimmed V and J ends, which lost 3 bases and 0 bases, there was a span of 6 bases. There are 14 residues in the CDR3. The CDR3 region is CASSLYSSYNEQFF. The DNA of the CDR3 is TGTGCCAGCAGTTTGTACAGCTCCTACAATGAGCAGTTCTTC.

The V gene is TRBV28, the J gene TRBJ1-5, with TRBD1 matching over 9 bases. Germline V CDR1 and CDR2: MDHEN, SYDVKM. This CDR3 is built from 16 residues. V dropped 6 bases and J dropped 1; count of bases not matched to a gene: 7. CDR3 in DNA: TGTGCCAGCAGAACATCCGGGACAGGGAGCAATCAGCCCCAGCATTTT. It yields the protein CASRTSGTGSNQPQHF. Supplemented by reference TRBV28 and TRBJ1-5, the full variable domain reads DVKVTQSSRYLVKRTGEKVFLECVQDMDHENMFWYRQDPGLGLRLIYFSYDVKMKEKGDIPEGYSVSREKKERFSLILESASTNQTSMYLCASRTSGTGSNQPQHFGDGTRLSIL.